Shown below are 32 T cell receptor beta chains from a single sample sequenced in a study of T cells in women clearing cervical HPV infection. Data came from immunoSEQ multiplex PCR; TCRdb stores just in-frame clones and leaves some out. The sample has around 40,000 clones. Sequencing was carried out using blood buffy coat. Receptors were obtained from a woman between 18 and 69 years old with a cervical HPV16 infection that either progressed to CIN3+ or cleared (not recorded which).

Remarks on this clone: The read finishes 3 residues shy of the CDR3 end, and the germline J gene is used to complete it. The gene calls are TRBV19 and TRBJ2-2, with D perhaps matching TRBD1 (5 bases). Germline V gene data show CDR1 as LNHDA and CDR2 as SQIVND (reference sequence). The CDR3 extends over 14 amino acids. The CDR3 sequence is CASSQNSGANVLFF. The part of the CDR3 DNA that was read is TGTGCCAGTAGTCAAAACTCTGGGGCCAACGTG.

As concerns this clone: The observed sequence ends 3 residues before the CDR3 terminus, with the missing tail filled in from the germline J gene. The chain carries TRBV5-1 and TRBJ1-4; 8 bases fit TRBD1. Germline V gene sequence: CDR1 SGHRS, CDR2 YFSETQ. The junction had 11 bases not matched to a gene; V was cut back by 0 bases and J by 7 bases. The CDR3 covers 17 residues. The CDR3 DNA, read in part, is TGCGCCAGCAGCTTGGATGTCGTCAGGGGGCTGGGTGAAAAA. Protein product: CASSLDVVRGLGEK. In full, the CDR3 reads CASSLDVVRGLGEKLFF.

In regard to this clone: The missing CDR3 end, 3 residues past where the read stops, is filled in from the germline J gene. V is TRBV6-1 and J is TRBJ1-5; 8 nucleotides line up with TRBD1. Germline trimming cut 4 bases from V and 6 bases from J; bases unmatched to any gene: 5. Germline V gene lookup returns CDR1 MNHNS and CDR2 SASEGT. The CDR3 sequence is 14 residues long. The DNA read from the CDR3 is TGTGCCAGCAGTGCCACAGGGGGTAGTCAGCCC. Amino acids: CASSATGGSQP. The CDR3 as a whole reads CASSATGGSQPQHF.

Details on this clone: The read finishes 3 residues shy of the CDR3 end, and the germline J gene is used to complete it. The rearrangement joins TRBV5-4 to TRBJ2-3; no clear D. Germline values: CDR1 SGHNT, CDR2 YYREEE (reference sequence). V was cut by 5 bases and J by 1 base, with 8 bases left in between. There are 13 residues in the CDR3. The sequenced CDR3 bases are TGTGCCAGCAGGGTTTTAGGCACAGATACG. This gives the protein CASRVLGTDT. The whole CDR3 protein is CASRVLGTDTQYF.

Comment on this clone: The DNA ends 3 residues before the CDR3 does, and the rest of the CDR3 is filled in from the germline J gene. The gene calls are TRBV5-4 and TRBJ1-5; maybe TRBD1 (5 bases). CDR1 and CDR2 from the germline V gene are SGHNT and YYREEE (reference sequence). The CDR3 extends over 15 amino acids. V was pared by 4 bases and J by 3 bases, with 14 bases between. CDR3 DNA (partial): TGTGCCAGCAGCCGGGACTCCGGCCCCAATCAGCCC. As protein: CASSRDSGPNQP. The entire CDR3 is CASSRDSGPNQPQHF.

As concerns this clone: The read ends 3 residues early relative to the CDR3; the germline J gene fills the gap. V and J are TRBV20-1 and TRBJ2-2; D is perhaps TRBD1 (5 bases). The CDR3 is 11 amino acids. Germline assignment: CDR1 DFQATT and CDR2 SNEGSKA (reference sequence). CDR3 residues: CSRQFNEKLFF. The CDR3 bases that were read are TGCAGTAGACAGTTTAATGAAAAG.

With regard to this clone: The DNA ends 3 residues before the CDR3 does, and the rest of the CDR3 is filled in from the germline J gene. The chain uses TRBV29-1 and TRBJ1-2; TRBD1 might be the D (6 bases). CDR1 and CDR2 from the germline V gene are SQVTM and ANQGSEA. Trimming stripped 4 bases from V and 5 bases from J, with 11 bases between. The CDR3 totals 12 residues. The CDR3 region is CSVGQDRYGYTF. CDR3 bases read: TGCAGCGTTGGACAGGACCGTTATGGC.

As for this clone: Coverage ceases 3 residues before the CDR3 finishes, and the germline J gene fills in the end. The rearrangement joins TRBV5-6 to TRBJ2-7; D is perhaps TRBD2 (5 bases). The V end was cut by 0 bases, the J end by 1 base, with 8 bases between. The V gene's germline CDR1 is SGHDT and CDR2 YYEEEE. CDR3 length equals 14 residues. The DNA read from the CDR3 is TGTGCCAGCAGCTTGGGCGGGTTTTCCTACGAG. It specifies CASSLGGFSYE. The entire CDR3 protein is CASSLGGFSYEQYF.

As to this clone: The read finishes 3 residues shy of the CDR3 end, and the germline J gene is used to complete it. The chain uses TRBV12-3 or TRBV12-4 and TRBJ2-3, with 7 bases aligning to TRBD2. This CDR3 spans 15 amino acids. J was trimmed by 1 base and V by 5 bases; bases with no gene match: 6. The CDR3 bases that were read are TGTGCCAGCAGTCTCGGGGGAGGGGGCACAGATACG. Translating gives CASSLGGGGTDT. The whole CDR3 sequence is CASSLGGGGTDTQYF.

Turning to this clone: The missing CDR3 end, 3 residues past where the read stops, is filled in from the germline J gene. This rearrangement joins TRBV18 to TRBJ1-2; 7 nucleotides align to TRBD1. From germline, CDR1 is KGHSH and CDR2 LQKENI. This CDR3 spans 16 amino acids. The CDR3 is CASSPLEDRHVGGYTF. The part of the CDR3 DNA that was read is TGTGCCAGCTCACCACTAGAGGACAGGCACGTAGGCGGC.

Concerning this clone: With the read ending 3 residues before the CDR3 end, the germline J gene is used to fill in that end. The V gene is TRBV19, the J gene TRBJ2-3; D possibly corresponds to TRBD2 (7 bases). This CDR3 spans 14 amino acids. Looked up from germline, CDR1 is LNHDA and CDR2 is SQIVND (reference sequence). CDR3 DNA, as far as it was read: TGTGCCAGTAAAGGTGAGGGGGGGCATTTGCCG. It specifies CASKGEGGHLP. The whole CDR3 protein is CASKGEGGHLPQYF.

Note on this clone: The read falls 3 residues short of the CDR3 end, and the missing part is taken from the germline J gene. V is TRBV6-2 or TRBV6-3 and J is TRBJ2-7, with TRBD1 as a possible D gene (6 bases). Germline V CDR1 and CDR2: MNHEY, SVGEGT. The V and J ends lost 10 bases and 0 bases respectively, with 13 bases between them. The length of the CDR3 is 13 residues. The sequenced part of the CDR3 DNA is TGTGCCACAGGCCGGGACATCTCCTACGAG. As protein: CATGRDISYE. The entire CDR3 sequence reads CATGRDISYEQYF.

A word on this clone: Read coverage stops 3 residues before the CDR3 terminus; the germline J gene supplies the remainder. The V gene is TRBV7-9, the J gene TRBJ2-5; 11 bases agree with TRBD2. This CDR3 spans 14 amino acids. Germline V CDR1 and CDR2: SEHNR, FQNEAQ (reference sequence). The J segment lost 3 bases and the V segment lost 5 bases, leaving 2 bases of the junction unmatched. CDR3 DNA (partial): TGTGCCAGCAGCCCGGGACTAGCGGAAGAGACC. The encoded protein is CASSPGLAEET. The complete CDR3 reads CASSPGLAEETQYF.

Turning to this clone: Coverage ceases 3 residues before the CDR3 finishes, and the germline J gene fills in the end. This CDR3 is also generated by other DNA sequences in the sample. The chain joins TRBV7-8 to TRBJ1-2; D not certain. The CDR3 has 13 residues. Germline values: CDR1 SGHVS, CDR2 FQNEAQ. The CDR3 region is CASSLSPVYDYTF. The CDR3 bases that were read are TGTGCCAGCAGCCTATCTCCTGTCTACGAC.

Comment on this clone: The sequence runs out 3 residues before the end of the CDR3; the remainder is reconstructed from the germline J gene. The V gene is TRBV19, the J gene TRBJ1-5; TRBD1 might be the D (5 bases). CDR1 is LNHDA, CDR2 SQIVND, per germline (reference sequence). The CDR3 is made up of 12 amino acids. V gave up 7 bases and J gave up 7 bases, with 11 bases separating them. The covered CDR3 bases are TGTGCCAGTAAGGGGTTTCGGCAGCCC. As protein: CASKGFRQP. The entire CDR3 protein is CASKGFRQPQHF.

On this clone itself: Read data end 3 residues before the CDR3 end; the end is taken from the germline J gene. The chain combines TRBV7-9 with TRBJ2-3; perhaps TRBD1 as D (5 bases). From germline, CDR1 is SEHNR and CDR2 FQNEAQ (reference sequence). The CDR3 is 13 amino acids. The chain's CDR3 is CASSLGGQETQYF. Incomplete CDR3 DNA: TGTGCCAGCAGCTTGGGCGGACAAGAGACG.

Comment on this clone: The read comes to an end 3 residues before the CDR3 does, leaving the germline J gene to fill in the end. This rearrangement joins TRBV6-2 or TRBV6-3 to TRBJ1-2; a possible D gene is TRBD1 (6 bases). The germline V gene encodes CDR1 MNHEY and CDR2 SVGEGT. The length of the CDR3 is 13 residues. Incomplete CDR3 DNA: TGTGCCAGCCAGGGGATCAGCACAGATACC. It encodes CASQGISTDT. The full CDR3 sequence reads CASQGISTDTYTF.

Details on this clone: The read terminates 3 residues before the CDR3 end, so the remaining end is supplied by the germline J gene. The rearrangement links TRBV20-1 to TRBJ1-4; 8 nucleotides match TRBD1. The CDR3 is made up of 16 amino acids. The junction had 13 bases not matched to a gene; V was cut back by 0 bases and J by 10 bases. Germline V CDR1 and CDR2: DFQATT, SNEGSKA (reference sequence). CDR3 residues: CSARDNGRSTGGKLFF. CDR3 bases read: TGCAGTGCTAGAGATAACGGGAGGAGTACAGGGGGAAAA.

Worth noting for this clone: The read is 3 residues too short to cover the CDR3 end, so that end is filled in from the germline J gene. The chain joins TRBV7-7 to TRBJ2-5, with D perhaps TRBD1 (5 bases). This CDR3 contains 14 residues. Trimming left V 5 bases short and J 3 bases short, with 13 bases between. The germline CDR1 and CDR2 sequences are SSHAT and FNYEAQ (reference sequence). CDR3 sequence: CASSLDRTKETQYF. CDR3 DNA (partial): TGTGCCAGCAGCCTTGACAGAACCAAAGAGACC.

Points on this clone: The read finishes 3 residues shy of the CDR3 end, and the germline J gene is used to complete it. This chain joins TRBV14 and TRBJ2-1, with D perhaps matching TRBD2 (7 bases). Trimming took off 1 base at V and 2 bases at J, with 9 bases between the two ends. Per the germline V gene, CDR1 is SGHDN and CDR2 is FVKESK. The CDR3 length is 15 residues. CDR3 sequence reads: CASSQAGGPYNEQFF. Incomplete CDR3 DNA: TGTGCCAGCAGCCAAGCGGGGGGCCCCTACAATGAG.

On this clone itself: The CDR3 end is not reached by the read, which stops 3 residues before it; the germline J gene fills it in. The J gene is TRBJ2-1, the V gene TRBV6-1; D perhaps matches TRBD2 (6 bases). CDR1 is MNHNS, CDR2 SASEGT, per germline. The germline V and J ends were trimmed by 3 bases and 8 bases, with 14 bases remaining between them. The CDR3 has 14 amino acids. This chain's CDR3 is CASSEREDLHEQFF. The sequenced part of the CDR3 DNA is TGTGCCAGCAGTGAGCGGGAAGACCTCCATGAG.

Remarks on this clone: The read ends 3 residues early relative to the CDR3; the germline J gene fills the gap. This chain connects TRBV7-3 to TRBJ1-2; 9 positions agree with TRBD1. The CDR3 loop spans 16 amino acids. Germline V gene data show CDR1 as SGHTA and CDR2 as FQGTGA. The CDR3 protein is CASSLLPTGGMSIYTF. The covered CDR3 bases are TGTGCCAGCAGCTTACTCCCGACAGGGGGAATGAGCATC.

As regards this clone: The sequenced fragment ends 3 residues before the CDR3 boundary, so the rest is inferred from the germline J gene. This chain links TRBV7-6 with TRBJ2-6, with 7 bases lining up with TRBD2. Germline V lookup: CDR1 SGHVS, CDR2 FNYEAQ. The V and J ends lost 2 bases and 2 bases, in that order; junction bases with no gene match: 6. The CDR3 has 17 amino acids. CDR3 DNA, as far as it was read: TGTGCCAGCAGCTTACCCCAGGGAGGGACTGGGGCCAACGTC. Its protein product is CASSLPQGGTGANV. The CDR3 in full is CASSLPQGGTGANVLTF.

Concerning this clone: The CDR3 goes on 3 residues after the read ends, and that part is filled in from the germline J gene. V usage is TRBV20-1 and J usage is TRBJ2-3; maybe TRBD2 (6 bases). This CDR3 has 17 amino acids. Trimming cost V 4 bases and J 0 bases, with 20 bases left between them. Germline V gene data show CDR1 as DFQATT and CDR2 as SNEGSKA (reference sequence). CDR3 region: CSATVPSLARSTDTQYF. The sequenced part of the CDR3 DNA is TGCAGTGCTACGGTCCCCTCCCTAGCGAGAAGCACAGATACG.

Turning to this clone: From the germline J gene comes the end of the CDR3, since the read stops 3 residues before it. The chain combines TRBV20-1 with TRBJ2-3; D may be TRBD2 (6 bases). Per the germline V gene, CDR1 is DFQATT and CDR2 is SNEGSKA (reference sequence). There are 14 residues in the CDR3. The sequenced part of the CDR3 DNA is TGCAGTGCTAGGCGGGGCGGAACCCAAGAGACG. This codes for CSARRGGTQET. The full CDR3 is CSARRGGTQETQYF.

About this clone itself: The CDR3 extends 3 residues past the end of the read, so its final part is completed from the germline J gene. V gene TRBV6-2 or TRBV6-3 combines with J gene TRBJ2-2; 7 bases map to TRBD2. Germline V gives CDR1 MNHEY, CDR2 SVGEGT. The CDR3 is 15 amino acids. The trim removed 10 bases at V and 2 bases at J, leaving 10 bases unmatched. The CDR3 DNA, read in part, is TGTGCCACCTGGGGCCCGGGAGGTAACACCGGGGAG. Its translation is CATWGPGGNTGE. The full-length CDR3 reads as CATWGPGGNTGELFF.

As regards this clone: The read falls 3 residues short of the CDR3 end, and the missing part is taken from the germline J gene. This chain connects TRBV5-6 to TRBJ2-7, with 7 bases matching TRBD1. With V trimmed by 4 bases and J by 2 bases, 6 bases remained unmatched. CDR1 and CDR2 from the germline V gene are SGHDT and YYEEEE. The CDR3 contains 14 residues. The CDR3 DNA, read in part, is TGTGCCAGCAGCGTGGGACAGATAGCCTACGAG. This encodes CASSVGQIAYE. The complete CDR3 protein is CASSVGQIAYEQYF.

Comment on this clone: With the read ending 3 residues before the CDR3 end, the germline J gene is used to fill in that end. This chain uses TRBV7-2 with TRBJ2-3, with TRBD1 identical over 12 bases. The CDR3 loop spans 15 amino acids. Germline lookup yields CDR1 SGHTA and CDR2 FQGNSA. CDR3 bases read: TGTGCCAGCAGCGTGGGACAGGGGGCGGAGGAGACG. It translates to CASSVGQGAEET. The whole CDR3 protein is CASSVGQGAEETQYF. The variable domain in full, completed from reference TRBV7-2 and TRBJ2-3, reads GAGVSQSPSNKVTEKGKDVELRCDPISGHTALYWYRQSLGQGLEFLIYFQGNSAPDKSGLPSDRFSAERTGGSVSTLTIQRTQQEDSAVYLCASSVGQGAEETQYFGPGTRLTVL.

To note about this clone: Read sequence stops 3 residues before the CDR3 end, and the germline J gene provides the missing end. The rearrangement links TRBV18 to TRBJ2-7, with 12 nucleotides matching TRBD2. In germline, CDR1 is KGHSH, CDR2 LQKENI. Trimming took 3 bases from V and 5 from J; bases not matched to a gene: 14. The length of the CDR3 is 18 residues. CDR3: CASSPGAASGRAGDEQYF. CDR3 DNA (partial): TGTGCCAGCTCACCTGGGGCCGCTAGCGGGAGGGCAGGAGACGAG.

As to this clone: Coverage ceases 3 residues before the CDR3 finishes, and the germline J gene fills in the end. The chain joins TRBV6-1 to TRBJ2-2, with 7 nucleotides matching TRBD1. The CDR3 length is 16 residues. Germline trimming cut 4 bases from V and 4 bases from J; bases unmatched to any gene: 9. Germline loops: CDR1 MNHNS, CDR2 SASEGT. CDR3 DNA (partial): TGTGCCAGCAGTGGCCTGCCCAGGGGGTCCACCGGGGAG. Its translation is CASSGLPRGSTGE. The complete CDR3 sequence is CASSGLPRGSTGELFF.

Worth noting for this clone: Coverage ceases 3 residues before the CDR3 finishes, and the germline J gene fills in the end. The chain carries TRBV19 and TRBJ1-2, with 8 bases that match TRBD1. CDR1 is LNHDA, CDR2 SQIVND, per germline (reference sequence). CDR3 length: 14 amino acids. CDR3 loop: CASSILVAGGDYTF. CDR3 bases read: TGTGCCAGTAGTATCCTCGTGGCAGGGGGCGAC. Based on the CDR3 plus reference TRBV19 and TRBJ1-2, the full variable domain is DGGITQSPKYLFRKEGQNVTLSCEQNLNHDAMYWYRQDPGQGLRLIYYSQIVNDFQKGDIAEGYSVSREKKESFPLTVTSAQKNPTAFYLCASSILVAGGDYTFGSGTRLTVV.

As regards this clone: One junction end does not reproduce the germline sequence, and a read error may be involved. The missing CDR3 end, 3 residues past where the read stops, is filled in from the germline J gene. V and J are TRBV6-8 and TRBJ2-3, with 7 bases identical to TRBD1. This CDR3 region has 15 residues. Germline CDR1 reads MNHGY; CDR2 reads SAAAGT. The covered CDR3 bases are TGTGCCAGCAGTTACTCGAGTCAGGGGACAGAGACG. This translates into CASSYSSQGTET. The whole CDR3 is CASSYSSQGTETQYF.